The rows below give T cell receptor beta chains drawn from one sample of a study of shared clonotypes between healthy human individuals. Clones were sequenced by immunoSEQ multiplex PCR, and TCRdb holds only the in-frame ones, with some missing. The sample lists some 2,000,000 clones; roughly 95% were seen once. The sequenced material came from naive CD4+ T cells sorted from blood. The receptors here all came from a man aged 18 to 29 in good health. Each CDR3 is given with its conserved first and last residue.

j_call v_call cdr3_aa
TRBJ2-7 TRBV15 CATSRVGGISYEQYF
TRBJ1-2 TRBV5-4 CASSTGTAPGYGYTF
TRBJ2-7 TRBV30 CAWSVGGQGYEQYF
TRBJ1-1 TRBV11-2 CASSSTGGMNTEAFF
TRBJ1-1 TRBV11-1 CASSPDSYTEAFF
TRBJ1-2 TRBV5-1 CASSLGAETIGYTF
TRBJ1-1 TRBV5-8 CASSLGFGGGTEAFF
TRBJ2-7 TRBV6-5 CASKGQAYEQYF
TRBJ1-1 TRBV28 CASSFSGGRMNTEAFF
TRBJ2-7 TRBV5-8 CASSFDSSYEQYF
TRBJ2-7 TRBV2 CASTLGGQLAKQQYF
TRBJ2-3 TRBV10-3 CAISERDKLGRGTQYF
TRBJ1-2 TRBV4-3 CASSQEDLGSGYTF
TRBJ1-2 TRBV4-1 CASSQDQIAGYTF
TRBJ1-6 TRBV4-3 CASSRTGTVNSPLHF
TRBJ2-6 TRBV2 CASQRGAGANVLTF
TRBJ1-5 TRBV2 CASSMGPPNNQPQHF
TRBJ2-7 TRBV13 CASSSAAEATHEQYF
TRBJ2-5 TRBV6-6 CASSTSGGQPQETQYF
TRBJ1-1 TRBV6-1 CASFRQPNTEAFF
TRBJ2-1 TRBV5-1 CASSLTSGINEQFF
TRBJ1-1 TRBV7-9 CASSLSPTEAFF
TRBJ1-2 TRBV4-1 CASSQTTGQHYGYTF
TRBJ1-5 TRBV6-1 CASSEGADRNQPQHF
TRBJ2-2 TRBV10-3 CAISESLFAGELFF
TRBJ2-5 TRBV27 CASSGVEWETQYF
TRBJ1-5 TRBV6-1 CASSESLTGNFQPQHF
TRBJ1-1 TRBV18 CASSGQGVNTEAFF
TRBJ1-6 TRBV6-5 CASSYLSQGGNSPLHF
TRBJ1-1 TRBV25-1 CASSEYEDYTEAFF
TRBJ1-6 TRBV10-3 CAISRGSASPLHF
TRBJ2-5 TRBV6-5 CASSRGTIQETQYF